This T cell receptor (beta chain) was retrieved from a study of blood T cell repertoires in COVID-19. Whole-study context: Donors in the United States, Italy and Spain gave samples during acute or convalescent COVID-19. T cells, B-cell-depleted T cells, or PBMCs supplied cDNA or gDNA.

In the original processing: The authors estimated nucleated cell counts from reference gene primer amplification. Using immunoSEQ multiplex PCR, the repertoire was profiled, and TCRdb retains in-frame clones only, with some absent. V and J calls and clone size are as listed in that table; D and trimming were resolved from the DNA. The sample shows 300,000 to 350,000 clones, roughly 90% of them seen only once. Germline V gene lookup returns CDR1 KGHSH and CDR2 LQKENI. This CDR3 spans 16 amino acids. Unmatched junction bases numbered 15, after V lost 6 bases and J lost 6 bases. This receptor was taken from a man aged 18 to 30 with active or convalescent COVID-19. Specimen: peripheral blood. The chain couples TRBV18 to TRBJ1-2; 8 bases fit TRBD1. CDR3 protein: CASSQIPDRDWDGYTF. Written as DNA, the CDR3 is TGTGCCAGCTCGCAAATCCCGGACAGGGACTGGGATGGCTACACCTTC.